This TCR beta chain was found in a study of a mutant IDH1 vaccine in newly diagnosed glioma (dated by TCRdb to the early 2020s). The study in broad terms: Across visits V03 through V10, patients got a total of eight vaccinations, given in weeks 1, 3, 5, 7, 11, 15, 19 and 23. Longitudinal TCRB deep sequencing was performed for some 25 treated patients wherever samples were available for exploratory analyses. Prior to enrollment, patients had been given standard therapy consisting of radiotherapy alone, temozolomide alone, or radiochemotherapy with temozolomide, with the combination given to most patients. Peripheral blood was drawn at six visits: V03 (baseline), V05, V07, V10, V12 and V13. Vaccination started 4-6 weeks after radiotherapy alone, or was given together with temozolomide cycles in the groups whose treatment included chemotherapy. Of the 32 patients who were treated, around 62% were male and about 40% were female, and the mean age was around 41 years.

Remarks on this clone: The antigen it binds to is not known. No base quality information exists; no much larger clone differs at one position.

Library prep was done by the immunoSEQ multiplex PCR assay. Rearranged TCR beta chain sequences were amplified using the hsTCRB Kit according to the manufacturer's protocol. Sequencing of TCRB libraries was carried out on an Illumina MiSeq. In the original analysis: The kit vendor's proprietary platform handled demultiplexing, trimming and gene mapping. Imported from immuneACCESS, the table was reduced by TCRdb to in-frame sequences with V and J called. These copies leave out some clones; in studies compared against another copy, an unresolved V gene accounts for under half, and the cause of the remainder is not known. The V and J calls and clone size come from that table; D and trimming were worked out from the DNA. This sample comprises some 55,000 clones, about 90% of them detected only once. Around 4.4% of the sample lies in the top ten. Results and caveats for the whole study, not just this receptor: According to the authors, sample limitations meant that analyses of patient blood samples could not be reproduced. Availability determined which PBMC samples were chosen for TCRB deep sequencing. No apparent relationship was observed between pseudoprogression and alterations in the top peripheral T cell clonotypes detected by TCRB sequencing. Across multiple MHC alleles, vaccine-induced immune responses were seen in around 93% of patients.

As encoded in the germline V gene, CDR1 is MNHEY while CDR2 is SVGAGI. The CDR3 covers 14 residues, taking in both the cysteine and the phenylalanine. Solely the CDR3 DNA is kept, with 42 bases framed from the first base. Relative to germline, V is missing 5 bases and J is missing 6 bases, with 9 bases of the junction outside any gene match. Sample time point, as interpreted from the label and publication: week 5, during vaccination. Every vaccine dose consisted of 300 ug of a 20-mer mutant IDH1 peptide in Montanide, administered subcutaneously together with topical imiquimod. All donors had newly diagnosed IDH1-mutant astrocytomas of WHO grade 3 or 4 that showed loss of nuclear ATRX. The samples were drawn from NOA16, a multicentre, single-arm, open-label phase I trial in Germany that tested a mutant IDH1 peptide vaccine in humans for the first time. Genomic DNA for TCRB sequencing was extracted from EDTA blood using the DNeasy Blood and Tissue Kit.

Sequencing used PBMCs, obtained from a glioma patient whose treatment included an IDH1 peptide vaccine. This receptor was taken from a woman in her thirties or forties with glioma. Recombination joined TRBV6-5 with TRBJ2-7, with 8 bases matching TRBD1. CDR3 region: CASSRRQGLVEQYF. The bases are TGTGCCAGCAGTCGGAGACAGGGGCTCGTCGAGCAGTACTTC.